What follows describes a single T cell receptor beta chain. The sample is drawn from a study of CD4 and CD8 cells across lung adenocarcinoma regions. Samples came from patients with localized non-small cell lung adenocarcinoma. V lost 5 bases, J lost 6 bases, and 2 bases stayed unmatched. The CDR3 spans 12 residues. Germline assignment: CDR1 SGHAT and CDR2 FQNNGV. TCRdb called the PCR reads again in MiXCR, with one record for every CDR3 protein. The repertoire includes 4,000 to 5,500 distinct CDR3 sequences, 50% to 60% of them detected once, and approximately 15% sits in the top ten. The chain couples TRBV11-2 to TRBJ1-2, with 8 nucleotides matching TRBD1. Sample: CD4+ T cells from the center of a lung tumor. The receptor comes from a male donor with lung adenocarcinoma. The CD4 and CD8 labels of this study may be unreliable. In DNA form, the CDR3 reads TGTGCCAGCAGCGTACAGGGGGATGGCTACACCTTC. As protein: CASSVQGDGYTF.